The following is a TCR beta chain sequence with its context. Other DNA sequences in this specimen translate into the identical CDR3. The sample comes from a study of glioma-infiltrating T cells after dendritic cell vaccination. Data came from immunoSEQ multiplex PCR; TCRdb stores just in-frame clones and leaves some out. This table has over 55,000 clones, under 90% appearing once. CDR1 is SQVTM and CDR2 is ANQGSEA in the germline V gene. The CDR3 is 19 amino acids. The chain links TRBV29-1 to TRBJ2-7; 8 bases fit TRBD1. The sequenced sample was blood, obtained before dendritic cell vaccination. The clonotype was recovered from a human donor with glioblastoma. CDR3 residues: CTFSHVRRGQELSDDEQYF. The DNA for the CDR3 is TGCACTTTCTCTCATGTTCGGAGGGGACAGGAACTTTCGGACGACGAGCAGTACTTC.